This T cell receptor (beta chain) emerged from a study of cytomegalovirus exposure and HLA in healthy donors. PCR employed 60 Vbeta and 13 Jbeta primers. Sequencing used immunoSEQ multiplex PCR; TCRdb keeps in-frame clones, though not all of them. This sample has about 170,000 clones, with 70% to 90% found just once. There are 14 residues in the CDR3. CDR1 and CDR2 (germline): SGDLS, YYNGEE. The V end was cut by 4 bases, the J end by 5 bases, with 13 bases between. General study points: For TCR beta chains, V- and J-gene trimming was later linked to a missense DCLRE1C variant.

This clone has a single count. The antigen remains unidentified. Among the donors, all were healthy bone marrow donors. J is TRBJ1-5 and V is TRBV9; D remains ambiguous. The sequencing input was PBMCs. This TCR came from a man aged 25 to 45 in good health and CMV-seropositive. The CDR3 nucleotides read TGTGCCAGCAGCCCTCTGTCTACCGATCAGCCCCAGCATTTT. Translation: CASSPLSTDQPQHF.